The clone carrying this T cell receptor beta chain showed up just a few times. These data are taken from a study of blood T cells in healthy people across ages. With a J-beta primer mix and a sample-barcoded 5' primer, a second PCR ran 7 to 11 cycles. TCRdb re-called the 5' RACE reads through MiXCR, storing one row per CDR3 protein. Seen here are about 760,000 distinct CDR3 sequences, more than 20% observed once, and the top ten hold around 9.2%. The CDR3 has 14 residues. Trimming left V 3 bases short and J 5 bases short, with 12 bases between. Germline CDR1 and CDR2: LGHDT and YNNKEL (reference sequence). The same data also went into a second study, on T cells of mothers and their children. That paper notes: Researchers put all of the extracted RNA into cDNA synthesis, using 1.5 ug per 15 ul.

The material sequenced was blood. V is TRBV3-1 and J is TRBJ2-3, with D possibly being TRBD2 (6 bases). The receptor comes from a boy between 10 and 17 years old in good health. The CDR3 nucleotides read TGTGCCAGCAGCCACGGGAGTTTAGGAGATACGCAGTATTTT. Translated: CASSHGSLGDTQYF.